These T cell receptor beta chains were read from a single sample in a study of shared clonotypes between healthy human individuals. TCRdb keeps only in-frame clones here, not all; method: immunoSEQ multiplex PCR. The repertoire consists of more than 1,200,000 clones, with approximately 98.5% occurring once and the leading ten covering about 0.4%. Sample: naive CD4+ T cells sorted from blood. The receptors were gathered from a man aged 25 to 40 in good health. Each CDR3 is given with its conserved first and last residue. Each record gives: clone size, V gene, D gene, J gene, CDR3 DNA, CDR3 protein. D genes are given only for firm matches. Not every row has a clone size; where given, it reads once, few, many or a size class.

>NA|TRBV20-1|NA|TRBJ1-2
TGCAGTGCTAGAGGTTCCGAGGGCTACACCTTC
CSARGSEGYTF
>NA|TRBV19|TRBD1|TRBJ2-5
TGTGCCAGTAGTATGGGGACAGTGGCACAGACCCAGTACTTC
CASSMGTVAQTQYF
>NA|TRBV7-9|NA|TRBJ2-7
TGTGCCAGCAGCTTAGGGGTCTATGCCTACGAGCAGTACTTC
CASSLGVYAYEQYF
>NA|TRBV6-6|NA|TRBJ2-7
TGTGCCAGCAGTTACAGGGGCTACGAGCAGTACTTC
CASSYRGYEQYF
>NA|TRBV25-1|TRBD1|TRBJ2-4
TGTGCCAGCAGTTATACAGGGGCGGGAAACATTCAGTACTTC
CASSYTGAGNIQYF
>NA|TRBV9|TRBD1|TRBJ2-7
TGTGCCAGCAGCCCCCGAGGAGACAGGGGGGCCCACGAGCAGTACTTC
CASSPRGDRGAHEQYF
>NA|TRBV28|NA|TRBJ1-1
TGTGCCAGCAGTCTATGGGGGAACACTGAAGCTTTCTTT
CASSLWGNTEAFF
>NA|TRBV5-4|NA|TRBJ1-1
TGTGCCAGCAGCTCCGACCTCTCAGTGGCTTTCTTT
CASSSDLSVAFF
>NA|TRBV6-1|TRBD1|TRBJ2-1
TGTGCCAGCAGTATCGTGGGACAGCTTTACAATGAGCAGTTCTTC
CASSIVGQLYNEQFF
>NA|TRBV5-4|TRBD2|TRBJ2-5
TGTGCCAGCAGCTTGCAGCGGGGAGAAGAGACCCAGTACTTC
CASSLQRGEETQYF
>NA|TRBV19|TRBD2|TRBJ2-7
TGTGCCAGTAGTCCTCTAGCGGCCCAAAACTCCGAGCAGTACTTC
CASSPLAAQNSEQYF
>NA|TRBV7-8|TRBD1|TRBJ2-5
TGTGCCAGCAGCTTAGCGGGACAGCAGGAGACCCAGTACTTC
CASSLAGQQETQYF
>NA|TRBV5-4|NA|TRBJ2-7
TGTGCCAGCAGCTTCGATTTACAGGGAGACGAGCAGTACTTC
CASSFDLQGDEQYF
>NA|TRBV5-1|TRBD2|TRBJ2-7
TGCGCCAGCAGCTTGTCCGGGACTACGAGCTCCTACGAGCAGTACTTC
CASSLSGTTSSYEQYF
>NA|TRBV5-1|NA|TRBJ2-3
TGCGCCAGCAGCCTGGGGGGGGCGCGGACAGATACGCAGTATTTT
CASSLGGARTDTQYF
>NA|TRBV5-1|TRBD1|TRBJ2-7
TGCGCCAGCAGCTTAGGGACAGGGACCTACGAGCAGTACTTC
CASSLGTGTYEQYF
>NA|TRBV11-2|NA|TRBJ2-2
TGTGCCAGCAGCTTTTCTTCGAACACCGGGGAGCTGTTTTTT
CASSFSSNTGELFF
>NA|TRBV5-1|NA|TRBJ2-1
TGCGCCAGCAGCTTGGCACGGAATTCCTACAATGAGCAGTTCTTC
CASSLARNSYNEQFF
>once|TRBV7-9|TRBD1|TRBJ2-1
TGTGCCAGCAGCTATCGACAGGGGCGATGGGAGCAGTTCTTC
CASSYRQGRWEQFF
>NA|TRBV20-1|NA|TRBJ2-7
TGCAGTGCCATTGGTCGCTACGAGCAGTACTTC
CSAIGRYEQYF
>NA|TRBV28|TRBD1|TRBJ2-5
TGTGCCAGCCCTCCGGGACAGGGAGTTGTAGGAGAGACCCAGTACTTC
CASPPGQGVVGETQYF
>NA|TRBV7-9|NA|TRBJ2-1
TGTGCCAGCAGCTTAGAGGATAGCGGTACAATGAAGCAGTTCTTC
CASSLEDSGTMKQFF
>once|TRBV6-5|NA|TRBJ2-5
TGTGCCAGTCGGGTAGTAGAGACCCAGTACTTC
CASRVVETQYF
>NA|TRBV7-9|TRBD2|TRBJ2-7
TGTGCCAGCACCACAGCGGGAGGGCCCACCGAGCAGTACTTC
CASTTAGGPTEQYF